The 30 T cell receptor beta chains reported below all come from one sample, sequenced in a study of shared clonotypes between healthy human individuals. Data came from immunoSEQ multiplex PCR; TCRdb stores just in-frame clones and leaves some out. The data contain millions of clones, about 92% of them seen just once; the ten biggest clones take up over 0.12%. The sample comprised naive CD4+ T cells sorted from blood. Subset meaning: CD45RA+ positively selected. These receptors were taken from a young man in good health.

The chain has TRBV28 and TRBJ2-7; possible D gene TRBD1, 6 bases. V was clipped by 7 bases and J by 3 bases, with 19 bases between them. CDR1 is MDHEN, CDR2 SYDVKM, per germline. The CDR3 has 15 amino acids. This CDR3 reads CASMGEAQGNYEQYF. The CDR3 coding sequence is TGTGCCAGCATGGGAGAGGCACAGGGAAACTACGAGCAGTACTTC.

A note on this clone: Other DNA sequences in the same sample also yield this CDR3. The gene calls are TRBV9 and TRBJ2-3; 7 bases map to TRBD2. The V gene end was trimmed by 0 bases and the J gene end by 2 bases; junction bases not matched to a gene: 6. There are 16 residues in the CDR3. The germline gives CDR1 SGDLS, CDR2 YYNGEE. The CDR3 protein is CASSVGLAVITDTQYF. The CDR3 nucleotides read TGTGCCAGCAGCGTAGGGCTAGCGGTGATCACAGATACGCAGTATTTT.

This sequence joins TRBV11-1 and TRBJ2-7; 9 bases line up with TRBD1. There are 16 residues in the CDR3. CDR1 and CDR2 from the germline V gene are SGHAT and FQDESV (reference sequence). The J segment lost 2 bases and the V segment lost 10 bases, leaving 15 bases of the junction unmatched. CDR3 sequence reads: CATNTNRGLKTYEQYF. The CDR3 nucleotides read TGTGCCACCAATACAAACAGGGGGCTAAAAACCTACGAGCAGTACTTC.

The V call is TRBV6-6, the J call TRBJ1-5; D gene ambiguous. The CDR3 has 13 amino acids. Trimming left V 6 bases short and J 1 base short, with 7 bases between. In germline, CDR1 is MNHNY, CDR2 SVGAGI (reference sequence). The CDR3, as DNA: TGTGCCAGCAGCCTCGACAGCAATCAGCCCCAGCATTTT. Encoded protein: CASSLDSNQPQHF.

This chain connects TRBV4-1 to TRBJ2-1; D is unresolved. Germline assignment: CDR1 MGHRA and CDR2 YSYEKL. Trimming shortened V by 7 bases and J by 3 bases, and 19 bases separated the two germline ends. This CDR3 has 16 residues. CDR3 in DNA: TGCGCCAGCACCATTAATAGACTGGGAAACTACAATGAGCAGTTCTTC. It encodes CASTINRLGNYNEQFF.

The rearrangement uses TRBV2 and TRBJ1-6, with 7 bases matching TRBD1. J lost 1 base, V lost 10 bases, and 10 bases had no gene match. This CDR3 has 16 residues. Germline values: CDR1 SNHLY, CDR2 FYNNEI. CDR3 residues: CAISTGDGSYNSPLHF. As DNA, the CDR3 is TGTGCCATCTCTACAGGGGACGGATCCTATAATTCACCCCTCCACTTT.

This chain links TRBV29-1 with TRBJ1-5, with D perhaps TRBD1 (5 bases). The CDR3 loop spans 13 amino acids. V was shortened by 2 bases and J by 3 bases, with 8 bases between the two germline ends. Germline values: CDR1 SQVTM, CDR2 ANQGSEA. This chain's CDR3 is CSVEQGVNQPQHF. The DNA of the CDR3 is TGCAGCGTTGAACAGGGCGTCAATCAGCCCCAGCATTTT. The full variable domain, with the rest looked up from reference TRBV29-1 and TRBJ1-5, is SAVISQKPSRDICQRGTSLTIQCQVDSQVTMMFWYRQQPGQSLTLIATANQGSEATYESGFVIDKFPISRPNLTFSTLTVSNMSPEDSSIYLCSVEQGVNQPQHFGDGTRLSIL.

The rearrangement joins TRBV7-9 to TRBJ1-1; D call uncertain. Trimming removed 1 base at V and 1 base at J, with 7 bases between. This CDR3 is built from 14 residues. In germline, CDR1 is SEHNR, CDR2 FQNEAQ (reference sequence). The CDR3 bases are TGTGCCAGCAGCTTAGTTTGGGGGAACACTGAAGCTTTCTTT. Amino acids: CASSLVWGNTEAFF.

The chain employs TRBV7-9 and TRBJ1-1; D remains unclear. The V and J ends lost 0 bases and 0 bases respectively, with 8 bases between them. There are 15 residues in the CDR3. CDR1 SEHNR and CDR2 FQNEAQ come from the germline V gene (reference sequence). CDR3 sequence: CASSLALGMNTEAFF. CDR3 nucleotide sequence: TGTGCCAGCAGCTTAGCTTTGGGGATGAACACTGAAGCTTTCTTT.

This rearrangement joins TRBV9 to TRBJ2-5, with D possibly being TRBD1 (7 bases). The CDR3 is 14 amino acids. CDR1 is SGDLS and CDR2 is YYNGEE in the germline V gene. Trimming took off 0 bases at V and 14 bases at J, with 20 bases between the two ends. The CDR3 nucleotides are TGTGCCAGCAGCGTAGCTAGCGACAGGGACCACAAATACTTC. This encodes CASSVASDRDHKYF.

The chain uses TRBV19 and TRBJ2-1, with TRBD1 matching over 8 bases. The CDR3 contains 14 residues. CDR1 is LNHDA and CDR2 is SQIVND in the germline V gene (reference sequence). V lost 3 bases to trimming and J lost 5 bases; unmatched junction nucleotides: 3. This CDR3 is CASSIRGHNNEQFF. CDR3 coding DNA: TGTGCCAGTAGTATCAGGGGGCACAACAATGAGCAGTTCTTC.

The rearrangement links TRBV20-1 to TRBJ2-5; no definite D call. This CDR3 region has 11 residues. CDR1 and CDR2 (germline): DFQATT, SNEGSKA (reference sequence). Trimming stripped 2 bases from V and 5 bases from J, with 6 bases between. The CDR3 nucleotides read TGCAGTGCTAGACATATGGAGACCCAGTACTTC. Translated, it gives CSARHMETQYF.

The chain employs TRBV30 and TRBJ1-6; 7 bases align to TRBD1. V dropped 7 bases and J dropped 11; count of bases not matched to a gene: 5. Germline V gives CDR1 GTSNPN, CDR2 SVGIG (reference sequence). This CDR3 comprises 11 residues. The chain's CDR3 is CAYRGKAPLHF. The CDR3 DNA sequence: TGTGCCTACAGGGGCAAGGCACCCCTCCACTTT.

This chain connects TRBV29-1 to TRBJ2-7, with D unresolved. Germline V gives CDR1 SQVTM, CDR2 ANQGSEA. CDR3 length: 14 residues. The germline V and J ends were trimmed by 5 bases and 0 bases, with 14 bases remaining between them. The CDR3 spells CSVRFDTYSYEQYF. The CDR3 bases are TGCAGCGTTCGCTTTGACACTTACTCCTACGAGCAGTACTTC.

V and J are TRBV5-1 and TRBJ2-5; 13 positions match TRBD2. The CDR3 has 17 residues. Germline CDR1 reads SGHRS; CDR2 reads YFSETQ. V dropped 4 bases and J dropped 1; count of bases not matched to a gene: 7. The CDR3 region has the DNA TGCGCCAGCAGCGCGGGAGGGACTAGCGGGGTCCAAGAGACCCAGTACTTC. Its protein is CASSAGGTSGVQETQYF.

The chain uses TRBV18 and TRBJ2-7; the D gene could be TRBD1 or TRBD2 (5 bases each). V lost 2 bases and J 6 bases, leaving 14 bases between the germline ends. This CDR3 has 14 residues. Per germline, CDR1 KGHSH and CDR2 LQKENI. CDR3 loop: CASSPSGGSTEQYF. In nucleotides, the CDR3 is TGTGCCAGCTCACCATCTGGGGGTAGTACCGAGCAGTACTTC.

J is TRBJ2-1 and V is TRBV5-1, with no clear D. The germline V gene has CDR1 SGHRS and CDR2 YFSETQ. CDR3 size: 12 residues. Trimming shortened V by 4 bases and J by 10 bases, and 12 bases separated the two germline ends. The CDR3 DNA reads TGCGCCAGCAGCCAGCAAGGGTTCGAGCAGTTCTTC. Protein: CASSQQGFEQFF.

The table lists this clone with a few counts. This rearrangement joins TRBV7-9 to TRBJ1-6, with D unclear. This CDR3 region has 14 residues. V lost 1 base, J lost 7 bases, and 8 bases lay in between. In germline, CDR1 is SEHNR, CDR2 FQNEAQ (reference sequence). This chain's CDR3 is CASSLVGSNSPLHF. CDR3 nucleotides: TGTGCCAGCAGCTTAGTAGGTTCCAATTCACCCCTCCACTTT.

On this clone itself: The junction departs from germline at one end; a sequencing error may be responsible. Within the sample, other DNA sequences also encode this same CDR3. The genes are TRBV7-7 and TRBJ2-5; 12 nucleotides line up with TRBD2. Looked up from germline, CDR1 is SSHAT and CDR2 is FNYEAQ (reference sequence). The CDR3 has 14 amino acids. The CDR3 DNA follows: TGTGCTAGCAGTCCGGGACTAGCGGGAGAGACCCAGTACTTC. Translating gives CASSPGLAGETQYF.

This chain joins TRBV28 and TRBJ1-4, with 7 bases aligning to TRBD1. Germline V lookup: CDR1 MDHEN, CDR2 SYDVKM. With V trimmed by 2 bases and J by 8 bases, 11 bases remained unmatched. This CDR3 region has 16 residues. CDR3 amino acids: CASSLPTSGQPEKLFF. In nucleotides, the CDR3 is TGTGCCAGCAGTTTACCTACATCGGGACAGCCAGAAAAACTGTTTTTT.

Notes on this clone: This same CDR3 is encoded by further DNA sequences in the sample. The chain recombines TRBV6-1 with TRBJ2-7; the match to TRBD2 covers 12 bases. CDR1 and CDR2 from the germline V gene are MNHNS and SASEGT. With 1 base clipped from V and 1 base from J, the junction kept 2 bases outside the gene matches. The CDR3 loop spans 16 amino acids. CDR3 amino acids: CASSEVLAGGSYEQYF. CDR3 DNA sequence: TGTGCCAGCAGTGAAGTACTAGCGGGAGGTTCCTACGAGCAGTACTTC.

The rearrangement uses TRBV9 and TRBJ2-7; 9 bases agree with TRBD2. J gave up 6 bases and V 1 base, and 8 bases lay outside the gene matches. In germline, CDR1 is SGDLS, CDR2 YYNGEE. The CDR3 covers 15 residues. The CDR3 protein is CASSVSAGTSSEQYF. The CDR3 nucleotides are TGTGCCAGCAGCGTAAGCGCCGGGACTAGCAGCGAGCAGTACTTC. Drawing the rest from reference TRBV9 and TRBJ2-7, the complete variable domain is DSGVTQTPKHLITATGQRVTLRCSPRSGDLSVYWYQQSLDQGLQFLIQYYNGEERAKGNILERFSAQQFPDLHSELNLSSLELGDSALYFCASSVSAGTSSEQYFGPGTRLTVT.

V and J are TRBV7-8 and TRBJ1-3; D gene uncertain. Germline values: CDR1 SGHVS, CDR2 FQNEAQ. The CDR3 is 16 amino acids. Trimming took 2 bases from V and 0 from J, leaving 11 bases between them. The CDR3 sequence: CASSLREEPSGNTIYF. The CDR3 DNA reads as TGTGCCAGCAGCTTACGTGAGGAGCCCTCTGGAAACACCATATATTTT.

J is TRBJ2-5 and V is TRBV28, with 11 nucleotides matching TRBD2. CDR1 and CDR2 (germline): MDHEN, SYDVKM. Germline trimming cut 6 bases from V and 4 bases from J; bases unmatched to any gene: 7. CDR3 length equals 15 residues. CDR3 protein: CASSNLSGGAETQYF. As DNA, the CDR3 is TGTGCCAGCAGCAACCTTAGCGGGGGGGCAGAGACCCAGTACTTC. Supplemented by reference TRBV28 and TRBJ2-5, the full variable domain reads DVKVTQSSRYLVKRTGEKVFLECVQDMDHENMFWYRQDPGLGLRLIYFSYDVKMKEKGDIPEGYSVSREKKERFSLILESASTNQTSMYLCASSNLSGGAETQYFGPGTRLLVL.

This clone was seen more than once but under ten times. CDR3 bases: TGTGCCTGGAGAAGACAGGCCGGCACTGAAGCTTTCTTT. It encodes CAWRRQAGTEAFF. This chain links TRBV30 with TRBJ1-1, with a weak D call TRBD1 (6 bases). The CDR3 contains 13 residues. Trimming took off 3 bases at V and 4 bases at J, with 12 bases between the two ends. Germline V gene sequence: CDR1 GTSNPN, CDR2 SVGIG (reference sequence).

V gene TRBV6-5 combines with J gene TRBJ2-3; tentative D call: TRBD2 (5 bases). Germline loops: CDR1 MNHEY, CDR2 SVGAGI. V gave up 0 bases and J gave up 1 base, with 11 bases separating them. The CDR3 covers 16 residues. The CDR3 sequence: CASSYSNGVGTDTQYF. CDR3 DNA: TGTGCCAGCAGTTACTCGAACGGGGTAGGCACAGATACGCAGTATTTT.

The chain employs TRBV5-1 and TRBJ2-1, with D uncertain. The CDR3 is 12 residues long. CDR1 SGHRS and CDR2 YFSETQ come from the germline V gene. Trimming cost V 0 bases and J 9 bases, with 7 bases left between them. DNA for the CDR3: TGCGCCAGCAGCTTGGACATTGGTGAGCAGTTCTTC. Its protein product is CASSLDIGEQFF.

The chain employs TRBV6-4 and TRBJ2-3, with 12 bases fitting TRBD2. Germline V gene data show CDR1 as MRHNA and CDR2 as SNTAGT. CDR3 length: 15 amino acids. Germline trimming cut 3 bases from V and 3 bases from J; bases unmatched to any gene: 1. The CDR3 sequence: CASSETSGGTDTQYF. CDR3 nucleotides: TGTGCCAGCAGTGAGACTAGCGGGGGAACAGATACGCAGTATTTT.

The rearrangement joins TRBV30 to TRBJ1-3; D not certain. Trimming took 3 bases from V and 1 from J, leaving 13 bases between them. This CDR3 is built from 15 residues. The germline V gene has CDR1 GTSNPN and CDR2 SVGIG (reference sequence). The CDR3 loop is CAWSLEAGSGNTIYF. The CDR3 DNA reads TGTGCCTGGAGCCTTGAGGCGGGTTCTGGAAACACCATATATTTT.

This rearrangement joins TRBV30 to TRBJ2-3; 7 nucleotides match TRBD2. Germline values: CDR1 GTSNPN, CDR2 SVGIG (reference sequence). V shed 5 bases, J shed 4 bases, and the junction held 3 bases outside the gene matches. CDR3 length: 12 residues. The CDR3, as DNA: TGTGCCTGGGGGAGGGTAGCAGATACGCAGTATTTT. It translates to CAWGRVADTQYF.